This T cell receptor beta chain was documented in a study of blood T cell repertoires in COVID-19. Clones were sequenced by immunoSEQ multiplex PCR, and TCRdb holds only the in-frame ones, with some missing. The sample has approximately 330,000 clones; roughly 90% are singletons. Germline V lookup: CDR1 LNHDA, CDR2 SQIVND (reference sequence). Trimming took 5 bases from V and 5 from J; bases not matched to a gene: 15. This CDR3 has 18 residues. Seattle enrolled patients during active infection and tracked them longitudinally. The clonotype comes from a woman aged 35 to 49 with COVID-19, enrolled during active disease. The specimen was peripheral blood. The V gene is TRBV19, the J gene TRBJ2-2; the match to TRBD2 covers 9 bases. CDR3 bases: TGTGCCAGTAGTCCCCCCCGGGCTTTGCGGGGGGGAACCGGGGAGCTGTTTTTT. It encodes CASSPPRALRGGTGELFF.